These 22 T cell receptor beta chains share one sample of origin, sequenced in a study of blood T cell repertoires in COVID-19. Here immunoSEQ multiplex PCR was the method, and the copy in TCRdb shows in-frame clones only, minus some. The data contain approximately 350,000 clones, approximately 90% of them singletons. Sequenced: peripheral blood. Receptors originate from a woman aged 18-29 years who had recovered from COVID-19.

CDR3 nucleotides: TGCGCCAGCAGCCAAACCCGGGACAGGGGGGTTAGCAATCAGCCCCAGCATTTT. It translates to CASSQTRDRGVSNQPQHF. The V call is TRBV4-1, the J call TRBJ1-5; 11 positions agree with TRBD1. The CDR3 spans 18 residues. V was clipped by 2 bases and J by 0 bases; unmatched bases: 6. CDR1 and CDR2 from the germline V gene are MGHRA and YSYEKL.

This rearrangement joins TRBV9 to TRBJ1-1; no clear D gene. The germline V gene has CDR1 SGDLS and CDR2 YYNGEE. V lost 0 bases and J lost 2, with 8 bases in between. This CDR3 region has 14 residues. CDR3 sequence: CASSVEAINTEAFF. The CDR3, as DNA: TGTGCCAGCAGCGTAGAAGCAATTAACACTGAAGCTTTCTTT.

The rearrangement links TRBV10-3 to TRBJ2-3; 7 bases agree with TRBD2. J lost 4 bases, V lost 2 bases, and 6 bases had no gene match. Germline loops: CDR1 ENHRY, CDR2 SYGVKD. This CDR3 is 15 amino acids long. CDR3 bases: TGTGCCATCAGTGAGCCCGGCGGGAGCCCAGATACGCAGTATTTT. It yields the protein CAISEPGGSPDTQYF.

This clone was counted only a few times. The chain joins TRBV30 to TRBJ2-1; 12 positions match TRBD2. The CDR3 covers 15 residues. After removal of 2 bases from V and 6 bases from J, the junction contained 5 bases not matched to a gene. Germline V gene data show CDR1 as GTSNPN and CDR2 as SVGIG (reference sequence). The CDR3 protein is CAWSWASGRANEQFF. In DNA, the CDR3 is TGTGCCTGGAGTTGGGCTAGCGGGAGGGCCAATGAGCAGTTCTTC.

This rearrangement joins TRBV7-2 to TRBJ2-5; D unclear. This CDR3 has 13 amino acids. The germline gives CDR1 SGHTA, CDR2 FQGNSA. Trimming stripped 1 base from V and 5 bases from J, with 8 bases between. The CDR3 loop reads CASSLVSFETQYF. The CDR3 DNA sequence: TGTGCCAGCAGCTTAGTATCTTTTGAGACCCAGTACTTC.

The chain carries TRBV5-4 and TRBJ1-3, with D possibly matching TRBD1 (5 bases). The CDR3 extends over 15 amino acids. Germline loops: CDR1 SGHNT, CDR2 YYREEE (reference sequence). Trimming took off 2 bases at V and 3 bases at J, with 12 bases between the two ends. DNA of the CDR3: TGTGCCAGCAGCTTCGAAAGGGGCCGTGGAAACACCATATATTTT. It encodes CASSFERGRGNTIYF.

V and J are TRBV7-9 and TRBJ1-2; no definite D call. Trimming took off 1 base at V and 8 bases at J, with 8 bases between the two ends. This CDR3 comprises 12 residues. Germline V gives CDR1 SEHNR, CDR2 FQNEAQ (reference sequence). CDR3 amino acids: CASSLEAGGYTF. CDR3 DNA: TGTGCCAGCAGCTTAGAGGCAGGAGGCTACACCTTC.

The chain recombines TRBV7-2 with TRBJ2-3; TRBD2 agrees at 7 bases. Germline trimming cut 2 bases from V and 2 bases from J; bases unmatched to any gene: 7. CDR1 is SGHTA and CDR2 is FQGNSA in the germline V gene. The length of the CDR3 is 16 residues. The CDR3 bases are TGTGCCAGCAGCTTACTAGCGGACTCACCCACAGATACGCAGTATTTT. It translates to CASSLLADSPTDTQYF.

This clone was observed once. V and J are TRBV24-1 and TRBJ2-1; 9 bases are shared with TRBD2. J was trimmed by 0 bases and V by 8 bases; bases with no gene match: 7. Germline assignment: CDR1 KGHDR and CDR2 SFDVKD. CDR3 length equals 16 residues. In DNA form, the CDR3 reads TGTGCCACCACGGGTACTAGCGGGTTCTCCTACAATGAGCAGTTCTTC. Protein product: CATTGTSGFSYNEQFF.

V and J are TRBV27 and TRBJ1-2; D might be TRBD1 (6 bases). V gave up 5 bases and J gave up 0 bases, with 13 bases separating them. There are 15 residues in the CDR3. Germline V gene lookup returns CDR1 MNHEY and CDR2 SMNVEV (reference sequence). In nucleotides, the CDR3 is TGTGCCAGCAGTACCCGACAGGTTGCTAACTATGGCTACACCTTC. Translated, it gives CASSTRQVANYGYTF.

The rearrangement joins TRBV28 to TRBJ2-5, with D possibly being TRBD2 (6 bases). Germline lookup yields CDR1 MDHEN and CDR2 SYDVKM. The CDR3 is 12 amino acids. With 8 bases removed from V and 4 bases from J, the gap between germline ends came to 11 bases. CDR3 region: CASGTLGETQYF. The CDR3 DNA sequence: TGTGCCAGCGGGACTCTGGGAGAGACCCAGTACTTC.

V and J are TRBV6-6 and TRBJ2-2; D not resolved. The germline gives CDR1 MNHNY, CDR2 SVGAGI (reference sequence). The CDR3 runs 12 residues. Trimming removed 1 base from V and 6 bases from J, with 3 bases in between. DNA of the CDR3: TGTGCCAGCAGTTACTTCGCCGGGGAGCTGTTTTTT. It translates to CASSYFAGELFF.

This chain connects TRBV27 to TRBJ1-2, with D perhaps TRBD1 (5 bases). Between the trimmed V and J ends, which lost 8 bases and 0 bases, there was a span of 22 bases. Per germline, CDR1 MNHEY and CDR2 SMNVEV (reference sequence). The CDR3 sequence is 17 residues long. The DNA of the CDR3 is TGTGCCAGCGCCCAGCAGGGCCCGAACTACTCTAACTATGGCTACACCTTC. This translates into CASAQQGPNYSNYGYTF.

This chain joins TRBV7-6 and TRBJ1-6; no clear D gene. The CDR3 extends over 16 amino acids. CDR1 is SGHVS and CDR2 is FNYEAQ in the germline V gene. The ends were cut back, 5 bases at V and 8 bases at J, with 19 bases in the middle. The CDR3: CASSPVEGRLDSPLHF. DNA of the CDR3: TGTGCCAGCAGCCCGGTGGAGGGCAGGCTGGATTCACCCCTCCACTTT.

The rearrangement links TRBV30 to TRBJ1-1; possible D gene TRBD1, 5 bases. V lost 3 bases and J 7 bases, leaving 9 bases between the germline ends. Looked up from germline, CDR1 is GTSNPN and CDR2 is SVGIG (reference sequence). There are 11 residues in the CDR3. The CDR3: CAWRPGLEAFF. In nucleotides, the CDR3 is TGTGCCTGGAGACCGGGACTTGAAGCTTTCTTT.

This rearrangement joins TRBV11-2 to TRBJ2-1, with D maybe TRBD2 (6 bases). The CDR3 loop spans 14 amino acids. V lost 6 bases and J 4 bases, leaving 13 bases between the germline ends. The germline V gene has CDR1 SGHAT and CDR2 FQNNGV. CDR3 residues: CASSRGDGYNEQFF. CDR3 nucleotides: TGTGCCAGCAGTCGCGGGGACGGGTACAATGAGCAGTTCTTC.

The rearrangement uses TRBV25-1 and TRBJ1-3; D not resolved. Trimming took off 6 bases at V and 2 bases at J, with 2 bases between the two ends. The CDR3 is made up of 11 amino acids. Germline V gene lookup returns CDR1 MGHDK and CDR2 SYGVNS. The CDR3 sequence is CASSAGNTIYF. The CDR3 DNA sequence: TGTGCCAGCAGCGCTGGAAACACCATATATTTT.

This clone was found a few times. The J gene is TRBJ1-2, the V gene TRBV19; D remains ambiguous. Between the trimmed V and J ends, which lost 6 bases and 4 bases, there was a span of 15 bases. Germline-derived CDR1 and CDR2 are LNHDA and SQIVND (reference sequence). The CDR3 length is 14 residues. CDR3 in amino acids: CASSLGGLGYGYTF. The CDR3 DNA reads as TGTGCCAGTAGCCTGGGTGGGCTTGGCTATGGCTACACCTTC.

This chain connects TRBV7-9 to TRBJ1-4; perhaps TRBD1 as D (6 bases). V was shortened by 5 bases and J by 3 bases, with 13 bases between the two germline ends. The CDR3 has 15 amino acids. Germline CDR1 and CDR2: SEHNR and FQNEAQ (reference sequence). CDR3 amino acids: CASSAQGLANEKLFF. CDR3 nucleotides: TGTGCCAGCAGCGCACAGGGACTAGCTAATGAAAAACTGTTTTTT.

The CDR3 nucleotides read TGTGCCAGCAGGCCTACCGGGACAGGGTTCTCTGGAAACACCATATATTTT. Translating gives CASRPTGTGFSGNTIYF. This chain joins TRBV28 and TRBJ1-3; 9 positions agree with TRBD1. The CDR3 is made up of 17 amino acids. From germline, CDR1 is MDHEN and CDR2 SYDVKM. The ends lost 6 bases at V and 0 bases at J; junction bases unmatched: 9.

The CDR3: CASSLGTVSYNEQFF. The CDR3 coding sequence is TGTGCCAGCAGTCTTGGGACAGTTTCCTACAATGAGCAGTTCTTC. The chain joins TRBV27 to TRBJ2-1; 7 bases agree with TRBD1. Germline lookup yields CDR1 MNHEY and CDR2 SMNVEV (reference sequence). The V and J ends lost 5 bases and 1 base, in that order; junction bases with no gene match: 5. CDR3 length equals 15 residues.

This CDR3 is CASSGQGHGELFF. CDR3 nucleotide sequence: TGTGCCAGCAGTGGGCAGGGTCACGGGGAGCTGTTTTTT. The chain employs TRBV2 and TRBJ2-2; D possibly corresponds to TRBD1 (5 bases). CDR1 SNHLY and CDR2 FYNNEI come from the germline V gene. The CDR3 spans 13 residues. With 4 bases removed from V and 7 bases from J, the gap between germline ends came to 10 bases.